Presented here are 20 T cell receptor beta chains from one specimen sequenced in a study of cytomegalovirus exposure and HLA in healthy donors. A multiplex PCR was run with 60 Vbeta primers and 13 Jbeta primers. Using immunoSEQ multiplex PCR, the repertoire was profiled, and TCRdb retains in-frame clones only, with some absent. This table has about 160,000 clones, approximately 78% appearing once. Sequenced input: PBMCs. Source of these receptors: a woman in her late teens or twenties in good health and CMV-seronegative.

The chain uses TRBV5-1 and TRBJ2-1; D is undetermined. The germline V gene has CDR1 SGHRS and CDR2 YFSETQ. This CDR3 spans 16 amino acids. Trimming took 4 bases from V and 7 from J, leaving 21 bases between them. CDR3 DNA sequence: TGCGCCAGCAGCCCTGCTAGTTTGGTTGGAAGGAATGAGCAGTTCTTC. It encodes CASSPASLVGRNEQFF.

CDR3: CASSLVQGTGELFF. CDR3 DNA: TGTGCCAGCAGCTTAGTACAGGGCACCGGGGAGCTGTTTTTT. The J gene is TRBJ2-2, the V gene TRBV7-2; weak D call: TRBD1 (6 bases). CDR3 length: 14 amino acids. CDR1 SGHTA and CDR2 FQGNSA come from the germline V gene. V was cut by 1 base and J by 4 bases, with 7 bases left in between.

The CDR3 loop reads CASSSRTGSTYEQYF. The CDR3 DNA is TGTGCCAGCAGCTCACGGACAGGGAGCACCTACGAGCAGTACTTC. The chain joins TRBV5-4 to TRBJ2-5, with TRBD1 matching 8 bases. The better agreement between TRBJ2-7 and the DNA end casts doubt on the J call. The CDR3 sequence is 15 residues long. CDR1 and CDR2 (germline): SGHNT, YYREEE (reference sequence).

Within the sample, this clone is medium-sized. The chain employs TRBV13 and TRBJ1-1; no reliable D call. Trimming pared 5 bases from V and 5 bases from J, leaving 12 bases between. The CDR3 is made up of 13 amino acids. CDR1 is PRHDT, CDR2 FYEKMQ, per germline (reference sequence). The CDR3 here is CASSAEMRTEAFF. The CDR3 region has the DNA TGTGCCAGCAGCGCCGAAATGCGGACTGAAGCTTTCTTT.

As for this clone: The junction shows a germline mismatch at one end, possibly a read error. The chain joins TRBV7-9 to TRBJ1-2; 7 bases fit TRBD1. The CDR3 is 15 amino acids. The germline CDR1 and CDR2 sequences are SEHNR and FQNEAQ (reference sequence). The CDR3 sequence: CASSSSGGPEGGYTF. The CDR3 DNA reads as TGTGCGAGCAGCTCCTCAGGGGGTCCCGAGGGTGGCTACACCTTC.

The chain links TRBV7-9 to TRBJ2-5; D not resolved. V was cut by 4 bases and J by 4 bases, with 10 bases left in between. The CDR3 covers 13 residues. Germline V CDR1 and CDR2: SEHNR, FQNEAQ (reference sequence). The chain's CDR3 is CASSYRGSETQYF. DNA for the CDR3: TGTGCCAGCAGCTACCGCGGTTCAGAGACCCAGTACTTC.

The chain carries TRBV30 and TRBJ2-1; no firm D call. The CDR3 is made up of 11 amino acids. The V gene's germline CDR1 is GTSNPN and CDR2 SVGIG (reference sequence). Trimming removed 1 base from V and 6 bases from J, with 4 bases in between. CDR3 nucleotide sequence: TGTGCCTGGAGTGCTGTCAATGAGCAGTTCTTC. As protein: CAWSAVNEQFF.

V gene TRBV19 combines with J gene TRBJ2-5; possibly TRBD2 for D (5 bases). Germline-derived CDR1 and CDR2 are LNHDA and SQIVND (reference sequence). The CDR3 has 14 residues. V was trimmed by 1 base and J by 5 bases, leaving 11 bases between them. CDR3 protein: CASSIVGVPETQYF. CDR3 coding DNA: TGTGCCAGTAGTATAGTCGGGGTTCCGGAGACCCAGTACTTC.

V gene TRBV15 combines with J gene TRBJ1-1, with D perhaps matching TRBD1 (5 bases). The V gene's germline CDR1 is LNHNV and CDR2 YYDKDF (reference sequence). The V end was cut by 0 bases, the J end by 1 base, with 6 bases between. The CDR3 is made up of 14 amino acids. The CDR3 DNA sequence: TGTGCCACCAGCAGAGATAGGGGGAACACTGAAGCTTTCTTT. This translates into CATSRDRGNTEAFF.

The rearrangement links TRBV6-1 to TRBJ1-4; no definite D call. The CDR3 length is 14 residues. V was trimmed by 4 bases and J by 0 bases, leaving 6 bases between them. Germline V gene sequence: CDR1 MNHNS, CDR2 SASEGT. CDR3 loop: CASSVLATNEKLFF. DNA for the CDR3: TGTGCCAGCAGTGTCCTCGCAACTAATGAAAAACTGTTTTTT.

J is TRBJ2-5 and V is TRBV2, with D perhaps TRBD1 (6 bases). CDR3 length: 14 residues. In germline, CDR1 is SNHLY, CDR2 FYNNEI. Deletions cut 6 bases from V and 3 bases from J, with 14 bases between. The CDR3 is CASRLDRSEETQYF. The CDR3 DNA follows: TGTGCCAGCAGACTTGACAGGTCCGAAGAGACCCAGTACTTC.

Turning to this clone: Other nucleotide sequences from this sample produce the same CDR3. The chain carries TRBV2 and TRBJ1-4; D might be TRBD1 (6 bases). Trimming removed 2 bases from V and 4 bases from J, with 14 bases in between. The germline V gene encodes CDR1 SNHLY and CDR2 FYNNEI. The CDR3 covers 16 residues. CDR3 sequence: CASSEIKGGGNEKLFF. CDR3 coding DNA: TGTGCCAGCAGTGAAATAAAGGGGGGGGGTAATGAAAAACTGTTTTTT.

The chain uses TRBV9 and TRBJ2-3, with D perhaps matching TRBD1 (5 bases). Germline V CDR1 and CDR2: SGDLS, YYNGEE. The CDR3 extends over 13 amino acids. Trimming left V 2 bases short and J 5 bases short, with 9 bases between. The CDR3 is CASSVGRGDTQYF. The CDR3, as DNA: TGTGCCAGCAGCGTGGGGCGAGGAGATACGCAGTATTTT.

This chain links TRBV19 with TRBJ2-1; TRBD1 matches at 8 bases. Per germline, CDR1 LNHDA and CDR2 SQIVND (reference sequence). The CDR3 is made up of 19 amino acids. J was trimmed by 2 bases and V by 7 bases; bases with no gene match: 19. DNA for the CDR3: TGTGCCAGTAACCCGACAGGGGATGGTTTGAGAAGTACCTACAATGAGCAGTTCTTC. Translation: CASNPTGDGLRSTYNEQFF.

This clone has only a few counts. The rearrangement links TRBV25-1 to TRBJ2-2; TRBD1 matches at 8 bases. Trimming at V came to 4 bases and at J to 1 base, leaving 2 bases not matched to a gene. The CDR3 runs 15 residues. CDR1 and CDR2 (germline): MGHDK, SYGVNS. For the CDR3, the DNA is TGTGCCAGCAGTGTCACAGGGGGGAACACCGGGGAGCTGTTTTTT. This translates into CASSVTGGNTGELFF.

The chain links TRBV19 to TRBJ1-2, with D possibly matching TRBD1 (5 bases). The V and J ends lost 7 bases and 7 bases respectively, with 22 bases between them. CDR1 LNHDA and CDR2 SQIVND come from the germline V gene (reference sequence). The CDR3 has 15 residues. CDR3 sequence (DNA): TGTGCCAGTAAACCAGACGGAGGGGTTTATACTGGCTACACCTTC. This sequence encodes CASKPDGGVYTGYTF.

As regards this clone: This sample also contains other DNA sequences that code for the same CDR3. Here the CDR3 reads CASSEGGNTEAFF. For the CDR3, the DNA is TGTGCCAGCAGTGAAGGCGGGAACACTGAAGCTTTCTTT. The chain employs TRBV6-1 and TRBJ1-1; the D is unclear. Germline V gene lookup returns CDR1 MNHNS and CDR2 SASEGT. The CDR3 has 13 residues. Trimming cost V 1 base and J 1 base, with 4 bases left between them.

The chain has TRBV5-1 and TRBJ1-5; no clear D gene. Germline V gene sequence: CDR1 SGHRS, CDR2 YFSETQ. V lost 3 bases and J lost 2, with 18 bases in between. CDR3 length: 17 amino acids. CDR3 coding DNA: TGCGCCAGCAGCTCGGGGTGGACGGGATCCCGCAATCAGCCCCAGCATTTT. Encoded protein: CASSSGWTGSRNQPQHF.

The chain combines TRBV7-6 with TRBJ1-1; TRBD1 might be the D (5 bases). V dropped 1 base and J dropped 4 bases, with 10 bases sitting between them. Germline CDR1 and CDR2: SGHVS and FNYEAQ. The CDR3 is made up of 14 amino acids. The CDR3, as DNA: TGTGCCAGCAGCTTAGTCGGGGGGGGCACTGAAGCTTTCTTT. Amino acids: CASSLVGGGTEAFF. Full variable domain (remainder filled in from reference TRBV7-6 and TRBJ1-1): GAGVSQSPRYKVTKRGQDVALRCDPISGHVSLYWYRQALGQGPEFLTYFNYEAQQDKSGLPNDRFSAERPEGSISTLTIQRTEQRDSAMYRCASSLVGGGTEAFFGQGTRLTVV.

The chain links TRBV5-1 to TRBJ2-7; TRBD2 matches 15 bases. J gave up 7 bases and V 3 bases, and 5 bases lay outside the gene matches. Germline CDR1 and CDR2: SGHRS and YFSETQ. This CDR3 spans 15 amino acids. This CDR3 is CASSYGLAGGGEQYF. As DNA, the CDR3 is TGCGCCAGCAGCTACGGACTAGCGGGGGGGGGTGAGCAGTACTTC.